The next 26 T cell receptor beta chains were all read from a single sample in a study of T and B cells in COVID-19 patients. TRB rearrangements were amplified by multiplex PCR with BIOMED2 TRB-A/B primers. TCRdb recomputed calls from the multiplex PCR reads with MiXCR, one row per CDR3 protein. The sample comprises approximately 2,500 distinct CDR3 sequences, about 29% of which are singletons, and about 63% rests with the top ten. Blood genomic DNA input for TRB amplification was about 240-550 ng. The sequenced sample consisted of blood. These receptor sequences come from a human donor with active COVID-19.

The genes are TRBV20-1 and TRBJ1-1; D remains ambiguous. Trimming took 6 bases from V and 5 from J, leaving 22 bases between them. Germline loops: CDR1 DFQATT, CDR2 SNEGSKA (reference sequence). CDR3 size: 15 residues. Here the CDR3 DNA reads TGCAGTGCCAATTCTGAGGGAGGCTGGAATACTGAAGCTTTCTTT. Protein sequence: CSANSEGGWNTEAFF.

As to this clonotype: A read error may produce the germline difference seen at one junction end. The rearrangement links TRBV5-5 to TRBJ2-3, with 13 nucleotides matching TRBD2. Looked up from germline, CDR1 is SGHKS and CDR2 is YYEKEE (reference sequence). The CDR3 is made up of 19 amino acids. CDR3: CASSLATGLAGRSTDTQYF. The CDR3 region has the DNA TGCGCCAGCAGCTTGGCCACGGGACTAGCGGGAAGAAGCACAGATACGCAGTATTTT.

The CDR3 sequence is CASHLGNSPLHF. The DNA for the CDR3 is TGTGCCAGCCACTTGGGTAATTCACCCCTCCACTTT. The V call is TRBV5-6, the J call TRBJ1-6, with unresolved D. Germline loops: CDR1 SGHDT, CDR2 YYEEEE. V lost 7 bases, J lost 6 bases, and 8 bases lay in between. The CDR3 is 12 residues long. Using reference TRBV5-6 and TRBJ1-6 for the parts outside the CDR3, the full variable domain is DAGVTQSPTHLIKTRGQQVTLRCSPKSGHDTVSWYQQALGQGPQFIFQYYEEEERQRGNFPDRFSGHQFPNYSSELNVNALLLGDSALYLCASHLGNSPLHFGNGTRLTVT.

By sample fraction, this clonotype is medium-sized. The chain is built from TRBV11-1 and TRBJ1-1; D is perhaps TRBD1 (6 bases). Germline assignment: CDR1 SGHAT and CDR2 FQDESV (reference sequence). This CDR3 has 15 residues. The V gene lost 7 bases and the J gene lost 5 bases, with 20 bases spanning the gap. CDR3 amino acids: CASMKSGGLGTEAFF. The CDR3 DNA reads TGTGCCAGCATGAAATCGGGGGGGCTTGGAACTGAAGCTTTCTTT.

The chain couples TRBV7-9 to TRBJ2-2; 7 bases are a match to TRBD1. CDR1 is SEHNR, CDR2 FQNEAQ, per germline (reference sequence). This CDR3 spans 14 amino acids. The V gene end was trimmed by 1 base and the J gene end by 8 bases; junction bases not matched to a gene: 4. The CDR3 coding sequence is TGTGCCAGCAGCTTAGTACAGGGGCCAGGGGAGCTGTTTTTT. Residues: CASSLVQGPGELFF.

A note on this clonotype: This may stem from a read error, because a much larger clone lies one nucleotide away. The chain joins TRBV6-5 to TRBJ2-5; D is ambiguous. Germline V CDR1 and CDR2: MNHEY, SVGAGI. The CDR3 is made up of 13 amino acids. V dropped 2 bases and J dropped 5 bases, with 9 bases sitting between them. The CDR3 nucleotides are TGTGCCAGCAGTTACCTGGGCAAGGAGACCCAGTACTTC. As protein: CASSYLGKETQYF.

This clonotype counts as medium-sized (0.01 to 0.1%). One junction end does not reproduce the germline sequence, and a read error may be involved. The rearrangement uses TRBV30 and TRBJ2-7, with D possibly being TRBD2 (5 bases). Per the germline V gene, CDR1 is GTSNPN and CDR2 is SVGIG (reference sequence). The CDR3 consists of 11 residues. In DNA form, the CDR3 reads TGTGCCGGGAGCCACAGCTACGAGCAGTACTTC. It codes for CAGSHSYEQYF.

Regarding this clonotype: This may be a read error: a much more frequent sequence differs by one nucleotide. The chain links TRBV6-5 to TRBJ1-1; a possible D gene is TRBD1 (5 bases). Looked up from germline, CDR1 is MNHEY and CDR2 is SVGAGI. Between the trimmed V and J ends, which lost 2 bases and 1 base, there was a span of 17 bases. The CDR3 has 17 amino acids. CDR3 nucleotide sequence: TGTGCCAGCAGTTACCAGGACCGTAGGACATCGAACACTGAAGCTTTCTTT. This sequence encodes CASSYQDRRTSNTEAFF.

This chain links TRBV12-3 or TRBV12-4 with TRBJ1-6, with 7 positions matching TRBD1. V lost 5 bases, J lost 8 bases, and 3 bases stayed unmatched. CDR3 length: 13 residues. CDR3 sequence: CASSEGGDSPLHF. CDR3 nucleotide sequence: TGTGCCAGCAGTGAAGGGGGCGATTCACCCCTCCACTTT.

Only one count was recorded for this clonotype. This could be a read error, since a much larger clone is one nucleotide away. The rearrangement links TRBV27 to TRBJ2-7; D remains ambiguous. The J call may be faulty, since TRBJ2-4 better matches the DNA end. CDR3 length: 16 residues. Germline V lookup: CDR1 MNHEY, CDR2 SMNVEV (reference sequence). The CDR3 region is CASSLSVGIAKNIQYF. The CDR3 region has the DNA TGTGCCAGCAGTTTATCAGTCGGAATAGCCAAAAACATTCAGTACTTC.

The V and J genes are TRBV6-5 and TRBJ2-1; 7 nucleotides align to TRBD1. This CDR3 has 14 amino acids. In germline, CDR1 is MNHEY, CDR2 SVGAGI. The J segment lost 8 bases and the V segment lost 5 bases, leaving 9 bases of the junction unmatched. In nucleotides, the CDR3 is TGTGCCAGCAGTGGGTCGGGACAGCTGTATGAGCAGTTCTTC. Residues: CASSGSGQLYEQFF.

This clonotype was seen once. The chain couples TRBV9 to TRBJ2-2, with D maybe TRBD2 (5 bases). Between the trimmed V and J ends, which lost 0 bases and 7 bases, there was a span of 19 bases. The CDR3 length is 17 residues. Germline CDR1 SGDLS, CDR2 YYNGEE. The CDR3 loop is CASSVGGDTSYVGELFF. The CDR3 DNA follows: TGTGCCAGCAGCGTAGGGGGAGACACCTCGTATGTCGGGGAGCTGTTTTTT.

Note on this clonotype: At one boundary the junction diverges from the germline segment, which might be a read error. This CDR3 reads CGSSLDRDSYSYNEQFF. CDR3 nucleotide sequence: TGTGGCAGCAGCTTAGACCGGGACAGCTACTCCTACAATGAGCAGTTCTTC. The V call is TRBV7-6, the J call TRBJ2-1; TRBD1 aligns across 7 bases. CDR3 length: 17 amino acids. CDR1 and CDR2 from the germline V gene are SGHVS and FNYEAQ.

This rearrangement joins TRBV15 to TRBJ2-7, with TRBD2 identical over 8 bases. CDR1 and CDR2 (germline): LNHNV, YYDKDF (reference sequence). This CDR3 region has 14 residues. With V trimmed by 5 bases and J by 3 bases, 6 bases remained unmatched. The CDR3 sequence is CATSGAGGFYEQYF. CDR3 DNA: TGTGCCACCAGCGGCGCGGGGGGATTCTACGAGCAGTACTTC.

The chain uses TRBV7-9 and TRBJ1-3; D gene uncertain. Germline CDR1 and CDR2: SEHNR and FQNEAQ (reference sequence). CDR3 size: 15 residues. Trimming pared 6 bases from V and 0 bases from J, leaving 12 bases between. The CDR3 loop reads CASREYGSSGNTIYF. The CDR3 bases are TGTGCCAGCAGGGAGTATGGGAGCTCTGGAAACACCATATATTTT. Together with reference TRBV7-9 and TRBJ1-3, the CDR3 gives the full variable domain: DTGVSQNPRHKITKRGQNVTFRCDPISEHNRLYWYRQTLGQGPEFLTYFQNEAQLEKSRLLSDRFSAERPKGSFSTLEIQRTEQGDSAMYLCASREYGSSGNTIYFGEGSWLTVV.

This clonotype has just a few counts. The chain recombines TRBV7-2 with TRBJ2-3, with a tentative D call TRBD2 (5 bases). The CDR3 contains 14 residues. Trimming pared 3 bases from V and 6 bases from J, leaving 13 bases between. Germline CDR1 and CDR2: SGHTA and FQGNSA. The CDR3: CASSLITAGDTQYF. The CDR3 nucleotides read TGTGCCAGCAGCTTGATAACCGCGGGTGATACGCAGTATTTT.

This clonotype is classed as medium-sized. This chain joins TRBV5-5 and TRBJ2-1, with D unclear. The CDR3 is 13 amino acids. Trimming left V 0 bases short and J 6 bases short, with 7 bases between. CDR1 and CDR2 (germline): SGHKS, YYEKEE (reference sequence). The CDR3 region has the DNA TGTGCCAGCAGCTTGGACTGGCTCAATGAGCAGTTCTTC. It encodes CASSLDWLNEQFF. Based on the CDR3 plus reference TRBV5-5 and TRBJ2-1, the full variable domain is DAGVTQSPTHLIKTRGQQVTLRCSPISGHKSVSWYQQVLGQGPQFIFQYYEKEERGRGNFPDRFSARQFPNYSSELNVNALLLGDSALYLCASSLDWLNEQFFGPGTRLTVL.

By sample share, this clonotype is medium-sized. The gene calls are TRBV5-5 and TRBJ1-6, with TRBD1 identical over 7 bases. Germline-derived CDR1 and CDR2 are SGHKS and YYEKEE (reference sequence). This CDR3 is built from 14 residues. The V gene end was trimmed by 1 base and the J gene end by 6 bases; junction bases not matched to a gene: 1. The CDR3 sequence is CASSLQGGNSPLHF. CDR3 DNA: TGTGCCAGCAGCTTGCAGGGGGGTAATTCACCCCTCCACTTT.

Judged by abundance, this clonotype is medium-sized. CDR3 protein: CASSSGVDRGETQYF. The CDR3 bases are TGTGCCAGTAGCTCGGGGGTCGACAGGGGAGAGACCCAGTACTTC. The chain has TRBV19 and TRBJ2-5; 8 positions match TRBD1. The germline V gene encodes CDR1 LNHDA and CDR2 SQIVND (reference sequence). This CDR3 has 15 amino acids. With V trimmed by 6 bases and J by 4 bases, 10 bases remained unmatched.

This clonotype was counted a few times. The chain couples TRBV10-3 to TRBJ1-2; a possible D gene is TRBD1 (6 bases). The germline CDR1 and CDR2 sequences are ENHRY and SYGVKD. The CDR3 has 13 residues. Trimming stripped 10 bases from V and 2 bases from J, with 14 bases between. CDR3 in amino acids: CATTGIQNYGYTF. The CDR3 bases are TGTGCCACCACAGGGATTCAAAACTATGGCTACACCTTC.

By share, this clonotype ranks as medium-sized (0.01 to 0.1%). The chain joins TRBV19 to TRBJ2-7; D possibly corresponds to TRBD1 (5 bases). Trimming took 5 bases from V and 5 from J, leaving 10 bases between them. The germline gives CDR1 LNHDA, CDR2 SQIVND (reference sequence). The CDR3 loop spans 12 amino acids. The CDR3 DNA follows: TGTGCCAGTAGTCCTAACAGGAACGAGCAGTACTTC. It codes for CASSPNRNEQYF.

This clonotype was detected only a few times. The CDR3 DNA reads as TGTGCCAGTAGTCCCGGACATCTCTATGGCTACACCTTC. Protein product: CASSPGHLYGYTF. V and J are TRBV19 and TRBJ1-2; possibly TRBD1 for D (5 bases). The V end lost 5 bases, the J end lost 4 bases, and 11 bases lay between the germline ends. The CDR3 sequence is 13 residues long. Germline CDR1 is LNHDA and CDR2 is SQIVND (reference sequence).

In this sample, this clonotype turned up once. Given a much more abundant clone one base away, this may be a read error. The genes are TRBV5-5 and TRBJ2-1; D is unclear. The germline gives CDR1 SGHKS, CDR2 YYEKEE (reference sequence). Trimming cost V 0 bases and J 1 base, with 8 bases left between them. The CDR3 has 15 residues. For the CDR3, the DNA is TGTGCCAGCAGCTTGGCCGGTAGGTCCTACAATGAGCAGTTCTTC. It translates to CASSLAGRSYNEQFF.

This clonotype was seen ten or more times. V usage is TRBV6-5 and J usage is TRBJ1-6; D not certain. V gave up 5 bases and J gave up 3 bases, with 8 bases separating them. There are 14 residues in the CDR3. The germline CDR1 and CDR2 sequences are MNHEY and SVGAGI. The CDR3 spells CASSKVNYNSPLHF. The CDR3 DNA follows: TGTGCCAGCAGTAAGGTGAACTATAATTCACCCCTCCACTTT.

By sample share, this clonotype is medium-sized. The chain is built from TRBV29-1 and TRBJ2-3; D is uncertain. Trimming took off 5 bases at V and 0 bases at J, with 6 bases between the two ends. The germline gives CDR1 SQVTM, CDR2 ANQGSEA. This CDR3 contains 12 residues. The DNA for the CDR3 is TGCAGCGTTAGACTCAGCACAGATACGCAGTATTTT. Translating gives CSVRLSTDTQYF.

The chain links TRBV28 to TRBJ2-5; the match to TRBD2 covers 8 bases. The CDR3 spans 15 residues. From germline, CDR1 is MDHEN and CDR2 SYDVKM. Trimming took 5 bases from V and 5 from J; bases not matched to a gene: 10. CDR3 sequence reads: CASSTQGAGAETQYF. CDR3 coding DNA: TGTGCCAGCAGTACCCAGGGAGCGGGAGCTGAGACCCAGTACTTC.